The following is a TCR beta chain sequence with its context. Its antigen is undetermined. The data stem from a study of OX40 agonist ivuxolimab in advanced cancers. Study-level background: Ivuxolimab, an antibody acting as an agonist of OX40 (CD134), was used to treat patients. Every patient in dose escalation had hepatocellular carcinoma, melanoma, renal cell or head and neck cancer.

Study-level points and caveats: It was also the case that some nonresponders had low normalized T-cell clonal expansion. Dose levels from 0.1 to 3.0 mg/kg saw CD4+ and CD8+ blood T cells expand clonally by week 6.

The table came from immunoSEQ multiplex PCR; TCRdb's copy has only in-frame clones and leaves some out. The sample includes about 69,000 clones, approximately 80% of them seen just once. Trimming at V came to 7 bases and at J to 3 bases, leaving 7 bases not matched to a gene. There are 15 residues in the CDR3. The germline CDR1 and CDR2 sequences are MDHEN and SYDVKM. V gene TRBV28 combines with J gene TRBJ2-1; 9 bases are shared with TRBD2. The sequencing here drew on CD4+ or CD8+ T cells sorted from blood, taken in a trial of the OX40 agonist ivuxolimab. The TCR sequence derives from an adult with an advanced solid tumor such as melanoma, head and neck, liver or kidney cancer. CDR3 protein: CASNQLAGNYNEQFF. CDR3 in DNA: TGTGCCAGCAACCAACTAGCGGGTAACTACAATGAGCAGTTCTTC.